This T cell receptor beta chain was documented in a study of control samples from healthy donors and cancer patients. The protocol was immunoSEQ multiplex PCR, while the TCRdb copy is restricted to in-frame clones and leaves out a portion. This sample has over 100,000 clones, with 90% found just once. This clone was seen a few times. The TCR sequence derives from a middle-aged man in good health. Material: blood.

The CDR3 reads CASSLDLPSSYEQYF. The CDR3 DNA reads TGTGCCAGCAGCTTAGATCTCCCGAGCTCCTACGAGCAGTACTTC. The V gene is TRBV11-2, the J gene TRBJ2-7; the D is unclear. Germline loops: CDR1 SGHAT, CDR2 FQNNGV. V was pared by 0 bases and J by 0 bases, with 9 bases between. The CDR3 has 15 residues.